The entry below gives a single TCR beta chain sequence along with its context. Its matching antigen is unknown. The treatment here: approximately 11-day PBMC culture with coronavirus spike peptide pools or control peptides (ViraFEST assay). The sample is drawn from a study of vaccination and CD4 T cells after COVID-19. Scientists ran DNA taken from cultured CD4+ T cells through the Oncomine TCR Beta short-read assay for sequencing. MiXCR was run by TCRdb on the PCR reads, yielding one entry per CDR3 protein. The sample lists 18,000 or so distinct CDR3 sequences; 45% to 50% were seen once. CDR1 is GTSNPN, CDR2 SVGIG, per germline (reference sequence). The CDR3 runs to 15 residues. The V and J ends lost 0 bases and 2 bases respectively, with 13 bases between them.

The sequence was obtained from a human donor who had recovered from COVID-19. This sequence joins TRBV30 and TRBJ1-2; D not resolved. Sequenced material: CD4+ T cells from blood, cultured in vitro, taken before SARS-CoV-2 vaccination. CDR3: CAWSVRREQNYGYTF. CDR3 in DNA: TGTGCCTGGAGTGTACGGAGAGAGCAGAACTATGGCTACACCTTC.